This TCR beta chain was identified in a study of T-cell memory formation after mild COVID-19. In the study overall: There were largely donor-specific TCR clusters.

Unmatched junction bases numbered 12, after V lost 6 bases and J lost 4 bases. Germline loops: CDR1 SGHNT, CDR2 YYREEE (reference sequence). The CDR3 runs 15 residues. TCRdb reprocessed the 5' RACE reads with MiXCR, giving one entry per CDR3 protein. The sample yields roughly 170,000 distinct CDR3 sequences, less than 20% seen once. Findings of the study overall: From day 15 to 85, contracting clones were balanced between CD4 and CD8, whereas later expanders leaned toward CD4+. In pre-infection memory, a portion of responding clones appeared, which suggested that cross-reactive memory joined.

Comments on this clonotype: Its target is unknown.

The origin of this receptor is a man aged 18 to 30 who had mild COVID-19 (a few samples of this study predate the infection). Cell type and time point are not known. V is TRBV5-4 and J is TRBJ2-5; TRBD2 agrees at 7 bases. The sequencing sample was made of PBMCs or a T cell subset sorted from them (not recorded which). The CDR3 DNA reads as TGTGCCAGCACCCAAAATCGCGGGGGTATAGAGACCCAGTACTTC. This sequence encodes CASTQNRGGIETQYF.